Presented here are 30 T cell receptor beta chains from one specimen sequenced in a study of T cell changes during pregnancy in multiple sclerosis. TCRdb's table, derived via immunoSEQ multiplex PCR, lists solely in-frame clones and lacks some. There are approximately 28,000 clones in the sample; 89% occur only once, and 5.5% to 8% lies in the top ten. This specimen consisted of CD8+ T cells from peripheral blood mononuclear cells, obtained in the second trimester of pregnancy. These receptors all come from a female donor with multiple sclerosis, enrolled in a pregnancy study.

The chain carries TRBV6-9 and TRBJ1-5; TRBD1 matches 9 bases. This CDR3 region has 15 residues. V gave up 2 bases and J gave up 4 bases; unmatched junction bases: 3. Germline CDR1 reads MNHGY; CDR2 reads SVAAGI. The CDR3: CASSYVGTGNQPQHF. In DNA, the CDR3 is TGTGCCAGCAGTTATGTCGGGACAGGGAATCAGCCCCAGCATTTT.

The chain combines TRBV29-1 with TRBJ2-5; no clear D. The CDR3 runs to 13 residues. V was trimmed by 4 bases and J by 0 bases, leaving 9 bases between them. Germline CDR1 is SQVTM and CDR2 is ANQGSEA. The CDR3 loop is CSVVVENQETQYF. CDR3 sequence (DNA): TGCAGCGTTGTAGTAGAGAACCAAGAGACCCAGTACTTC. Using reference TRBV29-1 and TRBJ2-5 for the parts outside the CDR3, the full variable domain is SAVISQKPSRDICQRGTSLTIQCQVDSQVTMMFWYRQQPGQSLTLIATANQGSEATYESGFVIDKFPISRPNLTFSTLTVSNMSPEDSSIYLCSVVVENQETQYFGPGTRLLVL.

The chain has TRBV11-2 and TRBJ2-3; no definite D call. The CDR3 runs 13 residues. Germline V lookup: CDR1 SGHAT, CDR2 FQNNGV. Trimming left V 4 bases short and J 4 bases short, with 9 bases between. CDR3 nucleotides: TGTGCCAGCAGCTCTAGACCATCAGATACGCAGTATTTT. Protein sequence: CASSSRPSDTQYF.

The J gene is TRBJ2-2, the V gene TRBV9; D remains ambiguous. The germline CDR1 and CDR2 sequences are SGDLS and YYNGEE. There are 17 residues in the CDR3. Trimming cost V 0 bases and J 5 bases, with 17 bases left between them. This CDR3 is CASSVVGGPVPTGELFF. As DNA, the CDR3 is TGTGCCAGCAGCGTAGTTGGCGGCCCAGTACCAACCGGGGAGCTGTTTTTT.

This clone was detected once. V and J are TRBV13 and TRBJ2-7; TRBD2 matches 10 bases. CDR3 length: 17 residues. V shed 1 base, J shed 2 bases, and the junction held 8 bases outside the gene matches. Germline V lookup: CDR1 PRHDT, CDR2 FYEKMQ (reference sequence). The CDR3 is CASSLAPSGSPTYEQYF. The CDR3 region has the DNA TGTGCCAGCAGCTTAGCCCCTAGCGGGAGTCCCACCTACGAGCAGTACTTC.

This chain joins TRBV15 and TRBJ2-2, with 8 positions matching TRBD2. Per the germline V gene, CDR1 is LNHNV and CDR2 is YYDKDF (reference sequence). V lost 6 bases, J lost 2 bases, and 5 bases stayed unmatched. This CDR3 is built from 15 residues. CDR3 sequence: CATREAGVNTGELFF. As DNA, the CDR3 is TGTGCCACCAGAGAAGCGGGAGTCAACACCGGGGAGCTGTTTTTT.

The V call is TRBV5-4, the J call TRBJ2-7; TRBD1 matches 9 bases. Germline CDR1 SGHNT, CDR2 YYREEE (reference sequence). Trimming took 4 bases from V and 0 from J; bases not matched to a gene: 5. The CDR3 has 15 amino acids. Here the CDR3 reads CASSPGTGSSYEQYF. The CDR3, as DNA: TGTGCCAGCAGCCCGGGGACAGGGAGCTCCTACGAGCAGTACTTC.

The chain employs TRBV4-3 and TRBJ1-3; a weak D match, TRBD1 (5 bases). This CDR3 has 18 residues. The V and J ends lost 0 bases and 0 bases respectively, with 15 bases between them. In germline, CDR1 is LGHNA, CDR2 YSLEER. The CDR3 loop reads CASSQDSLQGISGNTIYF. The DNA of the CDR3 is TGCGCCAGCAGCCAAGACTCGTTGCAGGGTATCTCTGGAAACACCATATATTTT.

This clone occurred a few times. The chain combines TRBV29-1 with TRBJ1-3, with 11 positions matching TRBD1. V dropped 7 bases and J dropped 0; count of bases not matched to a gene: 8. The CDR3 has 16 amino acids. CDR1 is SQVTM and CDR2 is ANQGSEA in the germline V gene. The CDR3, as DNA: TGCAGCGCCCGGACAGGGGGCGGCAACTCTGGAAACACCATATATTTT. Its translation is CSARTGGGNSGNTIYF.

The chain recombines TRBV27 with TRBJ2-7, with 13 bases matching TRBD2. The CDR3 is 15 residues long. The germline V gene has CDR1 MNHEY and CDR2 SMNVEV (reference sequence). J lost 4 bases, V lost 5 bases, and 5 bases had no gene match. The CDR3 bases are TGTGCCAGCAGTCCGCGGACTAGCGGGAGTTACGAGCAGTACTTC. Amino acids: CASSPRTSGSYEQYF.

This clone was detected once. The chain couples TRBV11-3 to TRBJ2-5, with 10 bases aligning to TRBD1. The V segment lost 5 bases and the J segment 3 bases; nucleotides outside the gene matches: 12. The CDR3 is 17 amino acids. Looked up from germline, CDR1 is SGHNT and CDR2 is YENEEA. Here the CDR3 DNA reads TGTGCCAGCAGCCCCGTAGGGACAGGGGAGAGGGAAGAGACCCAGTACTTC. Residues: CASSPVGTGEREETQYF.

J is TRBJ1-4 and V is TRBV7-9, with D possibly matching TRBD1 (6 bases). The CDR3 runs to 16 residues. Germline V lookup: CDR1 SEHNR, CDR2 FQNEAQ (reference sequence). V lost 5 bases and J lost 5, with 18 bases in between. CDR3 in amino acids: CASSQARDTQNEKLFF. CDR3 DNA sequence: TGTGCCAGCAGCCAAGCCCGGGACACCCAAAATGAAAAACTGTTTTTT.

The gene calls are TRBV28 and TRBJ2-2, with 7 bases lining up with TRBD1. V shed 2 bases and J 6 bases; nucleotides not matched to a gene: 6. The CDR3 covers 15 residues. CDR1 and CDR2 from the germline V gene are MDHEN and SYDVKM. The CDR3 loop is CASSLQTGWAGELFF. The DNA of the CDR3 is TGTGCCAGCAGTTTACAGACAGGGTGGGCCGGGGAGCTGTTTTTT.

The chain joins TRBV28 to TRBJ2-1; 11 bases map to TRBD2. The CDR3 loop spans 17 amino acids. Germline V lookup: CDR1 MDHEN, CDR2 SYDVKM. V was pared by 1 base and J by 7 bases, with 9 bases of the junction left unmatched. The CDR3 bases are TGTGCCAGCAGTTTATCTCTAGCGGGAGGCCCAGGGAATGAGCAGTTCTTC. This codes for CASSLSLAGGPGNEQFF.

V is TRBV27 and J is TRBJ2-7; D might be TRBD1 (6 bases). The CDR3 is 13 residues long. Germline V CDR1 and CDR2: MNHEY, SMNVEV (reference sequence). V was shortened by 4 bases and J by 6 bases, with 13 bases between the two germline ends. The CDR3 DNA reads TGTGCCAGCAGTTCCATAGACAGGCCCGAGCAGTACTTC. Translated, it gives CASSSIDRPEQYF.

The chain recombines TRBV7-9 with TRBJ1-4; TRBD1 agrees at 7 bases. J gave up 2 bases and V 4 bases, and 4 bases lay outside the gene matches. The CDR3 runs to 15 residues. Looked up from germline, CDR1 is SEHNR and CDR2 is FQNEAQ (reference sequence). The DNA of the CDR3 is TGTGCCAGCAGCTCAATACAGGGGACTAATGAAAAACTGTTTTTT. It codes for CASSSIQGTNEKLFF.

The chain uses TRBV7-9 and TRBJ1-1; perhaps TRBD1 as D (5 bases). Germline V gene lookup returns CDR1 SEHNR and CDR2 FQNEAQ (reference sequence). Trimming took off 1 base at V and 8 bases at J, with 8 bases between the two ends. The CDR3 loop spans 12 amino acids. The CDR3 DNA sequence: TGTGCCAGCAGCTTAGGGGGCGCCGAAGCTTTCTTT. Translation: CASSLGGAEAFF.

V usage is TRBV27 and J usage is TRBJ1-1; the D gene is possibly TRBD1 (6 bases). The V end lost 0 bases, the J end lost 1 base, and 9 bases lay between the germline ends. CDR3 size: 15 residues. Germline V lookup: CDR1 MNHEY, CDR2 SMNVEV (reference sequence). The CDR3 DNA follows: TGTGCCAGCAGTTTATCCGGGGGGCCGAACACTGAAGCTTTCTTT. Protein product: CASSLSGGPNTEAFF.

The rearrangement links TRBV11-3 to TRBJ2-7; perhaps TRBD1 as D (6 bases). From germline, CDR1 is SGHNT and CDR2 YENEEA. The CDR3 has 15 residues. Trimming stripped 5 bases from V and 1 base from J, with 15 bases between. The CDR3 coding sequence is TGTGCCAGCAGCCTCAACCCAGGACAGTCCTACGAGCAGTACTTC. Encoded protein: CASSLNPGQSYEQYF.

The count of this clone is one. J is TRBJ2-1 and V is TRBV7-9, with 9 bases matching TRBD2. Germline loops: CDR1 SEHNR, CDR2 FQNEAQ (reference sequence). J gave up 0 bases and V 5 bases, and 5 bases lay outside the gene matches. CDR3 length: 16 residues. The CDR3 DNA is TGTGCCAGCAGCGCGTTAGCGGGAGACTCCTACAATGAGCAGTTCTTC. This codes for CASSALAGDSYNEQFF. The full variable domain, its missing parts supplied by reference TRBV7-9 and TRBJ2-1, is DTGVSQNPRHKITKRGQNVTFRCDPISEHNRLYWYRQTLGQGPEFLTYFQNEAQLEKSRLLSDRFSAERPKGSFSTLEIQRTEQGDSAMYLCASSALAGDSYNEQFFGPGTRLTVL.

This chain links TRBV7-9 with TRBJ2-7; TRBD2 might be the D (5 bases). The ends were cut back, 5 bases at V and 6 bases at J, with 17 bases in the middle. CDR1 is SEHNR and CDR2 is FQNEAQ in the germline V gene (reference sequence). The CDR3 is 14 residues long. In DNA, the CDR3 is TGTGCCAGCAGCGCCCCTTCTCGAGGGCTCGAGCAGTACTTC. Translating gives CASSAPSRGLEQYF.

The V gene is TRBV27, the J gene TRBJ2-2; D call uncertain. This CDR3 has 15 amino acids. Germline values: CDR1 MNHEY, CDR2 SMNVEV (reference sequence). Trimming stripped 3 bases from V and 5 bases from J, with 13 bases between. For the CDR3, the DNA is TGTGCCAGCAGTTTGGCCCGATCCAGGACCGGGGAGCTGTTTTTT. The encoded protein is CASSLARSRTGELFF.

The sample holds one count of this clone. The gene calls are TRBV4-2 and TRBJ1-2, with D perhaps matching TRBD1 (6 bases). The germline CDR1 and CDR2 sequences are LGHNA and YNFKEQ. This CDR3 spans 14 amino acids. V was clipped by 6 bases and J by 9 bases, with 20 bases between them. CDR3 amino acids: CASRELDRETRYTF. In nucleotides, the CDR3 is TGTGCCAGCAGGGAATTGGACAGAGAAACTCGCTACACCTTC.

DNA for the CDR3: TGTGCCAGTAGTACCCGACAGGCTAGCACAGATACGCAGTATTTT. Protein: CASSTRQASTDTQYF. The chain employs TRBV19 and TRBJ2-3; D perhaps matches TRBD1 (6 bases). The CDR3 consists of 15 residues. V lost 4 bases, J lost 0 bases, and 11 bases lay in between. From germline, CDR1 is LNHDA and CDR2 SQIVND (reference sequence). Supplemented by reference TRBV19 and TRBJ2-3, the full variable domain reads DGGITQSPKYLFRKEGQNVTLSCEQNLNHDAMYWYRQDPGQGLRLIYYSQIVNDFQKGDIAEGYSVSREKKESFPLTVTSAQKNPTAFYLCASSTRQASTDTQYFGPGTRLTVL.

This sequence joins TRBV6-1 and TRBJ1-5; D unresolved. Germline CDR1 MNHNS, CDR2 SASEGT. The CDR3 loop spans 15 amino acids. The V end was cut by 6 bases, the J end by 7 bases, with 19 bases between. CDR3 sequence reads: CASSERAVSQQPQHF. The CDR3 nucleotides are TGTGCCAGCAGCGAGAGGGCGGTATCTCAGCAGCCCCAGCATTTT.

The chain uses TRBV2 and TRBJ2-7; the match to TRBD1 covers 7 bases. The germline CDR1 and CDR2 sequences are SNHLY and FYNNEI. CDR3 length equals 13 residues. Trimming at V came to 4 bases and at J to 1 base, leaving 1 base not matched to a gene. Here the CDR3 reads CASSGDRSYEQYF. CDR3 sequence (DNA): TGTGCCAGCAGTGGGGACAGATCCTACGAGCAGTACTTC.

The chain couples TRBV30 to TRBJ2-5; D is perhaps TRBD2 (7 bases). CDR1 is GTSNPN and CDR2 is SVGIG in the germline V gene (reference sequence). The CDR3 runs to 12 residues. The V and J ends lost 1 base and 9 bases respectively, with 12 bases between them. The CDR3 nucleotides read TGTGCCTGGAGTGAGGGGGGAGGGGCCCAGTACTTC. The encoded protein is CAWSEGGGAQYF.

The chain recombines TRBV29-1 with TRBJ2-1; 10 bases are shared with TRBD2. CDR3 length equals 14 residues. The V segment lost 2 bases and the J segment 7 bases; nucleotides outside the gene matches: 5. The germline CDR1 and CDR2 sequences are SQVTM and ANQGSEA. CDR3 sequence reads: CSVENLAGANEQFF. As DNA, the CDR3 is TGCAGCGTTGAAAATCTAGCGGGAGCTAATGAGCAGTTCTTC.

For the CDR3, the DNA is TGTGCCAGCAGCTTAGGGACTAGCGGGAGGACCAACTACAATGAGCAGTTCTTC. This gives the protein CASSLGTSGRTNYNEQFF. This chain uses TRBV7-8 with TRBJ2-1, with 14 bases aligning to TRBD2. CDR3 length equals 18 residues. The J segment lost 3 bases and the V segment lost 1 base, leaving 5 bases of the junction unmatched. Germline lookup yields CDR1 SGHVS and CDR2 FQNEAQ. The full variable domain, with the rest looked up from reference TRBV7-8 and TRBJ2-1, is GAGVSQSPRYKVAKRGQDVALRCDPISGHVSLFWYQQALGQGPEFLTYFQNEAQLDKSGLPSDRFFAERPEGSVSTLKIQRTQQEDSAVYLCASSLGTSGRTNYNEQFFGPGTRLTVL.

The chain's CDR3 is CAIGTGVSEQYF. CDR3 sequence (DNA): TGTGCCATCGGGACAGGGGTCTCCGAGCAGTACTTC. The chain employs TRBV10-3 and TRBJ2-7, with 10 bases lining up with TRBD1. J was trimmed by 6 bases and V by 8 bases; bases with no gene match: 4. CDR1 is ENHRY and CDR2 is SYGVKD in the germline V gene. CDR3 length: 12 residues.